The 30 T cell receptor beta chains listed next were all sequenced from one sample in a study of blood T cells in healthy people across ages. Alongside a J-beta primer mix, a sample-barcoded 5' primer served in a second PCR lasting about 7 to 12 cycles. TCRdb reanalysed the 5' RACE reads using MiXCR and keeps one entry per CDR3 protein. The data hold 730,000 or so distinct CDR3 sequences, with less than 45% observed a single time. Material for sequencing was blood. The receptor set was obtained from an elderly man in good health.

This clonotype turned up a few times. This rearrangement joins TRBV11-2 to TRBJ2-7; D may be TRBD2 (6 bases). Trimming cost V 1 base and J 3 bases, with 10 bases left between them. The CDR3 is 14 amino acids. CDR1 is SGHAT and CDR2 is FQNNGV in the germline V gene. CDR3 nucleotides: TGTGCCAGCAGCTTAGCCCAGGGAGGCTACGAGCAGTACTTC. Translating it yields CASSLAQGGYEQYF.

CDR3 residues: CSATSGTASGYTF. CDR3 coding DNA: TGCAGTGCTACCTCCGGGACAGCATCGGGCTACACCTTC. The chain uses TRBV20-1 and TRBJ1-2, with 7 bases aligning to TRBD1. Unmatched junction bases numbered 10, after V lost 4 bases and J lost 8 bases. Germline V gene sequence: CDR1 DFQATT, CDR2 SNEGSKA (reference sequence). CDR3 length: 13 amino acids.

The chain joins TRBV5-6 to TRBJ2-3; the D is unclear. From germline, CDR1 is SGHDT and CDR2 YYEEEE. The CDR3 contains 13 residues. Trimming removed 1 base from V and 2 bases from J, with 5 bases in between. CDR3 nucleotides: TGTGCCAGCAGCTTGTCACTCACAGATACGCAGTATTTT. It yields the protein CASSLSLTDTQYF.

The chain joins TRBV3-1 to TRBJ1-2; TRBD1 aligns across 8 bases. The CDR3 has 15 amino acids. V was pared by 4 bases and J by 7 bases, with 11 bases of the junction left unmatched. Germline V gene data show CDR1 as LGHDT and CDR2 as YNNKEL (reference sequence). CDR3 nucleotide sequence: TGTGCCAGCAGCCCGCGTGGACAGGGATCTTCTGGCTACACCTTC. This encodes CASSPRGQGSSGYTF.

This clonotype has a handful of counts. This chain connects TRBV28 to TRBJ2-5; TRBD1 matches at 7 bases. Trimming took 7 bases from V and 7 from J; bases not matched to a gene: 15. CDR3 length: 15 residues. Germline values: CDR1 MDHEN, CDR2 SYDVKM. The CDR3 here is CASTPQGQRQRTQYF. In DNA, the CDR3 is TGTGCCAGCACCCCTCAGGGACAGCGCCAGCGGACCCAGTACTTC.

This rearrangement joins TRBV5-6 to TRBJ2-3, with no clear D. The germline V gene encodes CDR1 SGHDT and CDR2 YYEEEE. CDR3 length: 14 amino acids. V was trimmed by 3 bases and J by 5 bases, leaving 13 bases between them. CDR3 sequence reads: CASSSDPAQDTQYF. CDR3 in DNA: TGTGCCAGCAGCTCAGACCCCGCCCAAGATACGCAGTATTTT.

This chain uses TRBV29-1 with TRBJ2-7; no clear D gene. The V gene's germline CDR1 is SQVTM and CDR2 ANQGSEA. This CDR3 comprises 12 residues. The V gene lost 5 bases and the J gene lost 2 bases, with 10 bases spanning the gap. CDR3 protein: CSVSGSTYEQYF. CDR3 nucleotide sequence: TGCAGCGTTTCGGGCAGCACCTACGAGCAGTACTTC.

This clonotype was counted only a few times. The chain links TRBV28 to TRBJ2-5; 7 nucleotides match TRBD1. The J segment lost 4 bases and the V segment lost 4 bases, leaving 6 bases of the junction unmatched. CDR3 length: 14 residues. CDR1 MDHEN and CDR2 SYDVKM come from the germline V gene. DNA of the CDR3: TGTGCCAGCAGTTCGGGACAGAGCGTAGAGACCCAGTACTTC. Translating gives CASSSGQSVETQYF.

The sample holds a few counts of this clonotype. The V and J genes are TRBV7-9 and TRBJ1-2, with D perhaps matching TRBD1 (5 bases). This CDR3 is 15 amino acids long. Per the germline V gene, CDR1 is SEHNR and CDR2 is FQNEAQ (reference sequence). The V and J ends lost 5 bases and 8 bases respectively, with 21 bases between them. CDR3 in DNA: TGTGCCAGCAGCCCCGGTGGCAGGGAGAATATCGGCTACACCTTC. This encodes CASSPGGRENIGYTF.

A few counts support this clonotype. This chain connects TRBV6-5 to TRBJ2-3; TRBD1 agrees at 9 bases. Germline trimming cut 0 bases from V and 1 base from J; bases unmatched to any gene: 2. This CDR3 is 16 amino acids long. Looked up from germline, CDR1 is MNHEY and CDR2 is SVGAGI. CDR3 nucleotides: TGTGCCAGCAGTTACTCATGGGACAGGGGCACAGATACGCAGTATTTT. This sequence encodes CASSYSWDRGTDTQYF.

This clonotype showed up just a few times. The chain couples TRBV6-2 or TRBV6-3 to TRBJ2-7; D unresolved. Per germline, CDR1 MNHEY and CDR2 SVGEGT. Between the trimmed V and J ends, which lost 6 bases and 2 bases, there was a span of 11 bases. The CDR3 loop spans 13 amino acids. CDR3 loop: CASRERHPYEQYF. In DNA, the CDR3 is TGTGCCAGCAGGGAGAGGCACCCCTACGAGCAGTACTTC.

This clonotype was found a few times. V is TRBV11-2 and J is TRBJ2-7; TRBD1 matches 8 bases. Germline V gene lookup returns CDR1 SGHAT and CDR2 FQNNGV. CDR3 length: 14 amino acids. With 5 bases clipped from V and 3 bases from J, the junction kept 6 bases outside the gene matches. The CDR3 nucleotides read TGTGCCAGCAGCGGTCCAGGGGGCCGCTACGAGCAGTACTTC. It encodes CASSGPGGRYEQYF.

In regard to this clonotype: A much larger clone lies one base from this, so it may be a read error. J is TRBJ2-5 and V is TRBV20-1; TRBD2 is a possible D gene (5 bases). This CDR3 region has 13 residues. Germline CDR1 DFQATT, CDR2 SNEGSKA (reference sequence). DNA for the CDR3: TGCAGTGTTAGAGGGTCTGGGGTAGAGACCCAGTACTTC. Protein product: CSVRGSGVETQYF.

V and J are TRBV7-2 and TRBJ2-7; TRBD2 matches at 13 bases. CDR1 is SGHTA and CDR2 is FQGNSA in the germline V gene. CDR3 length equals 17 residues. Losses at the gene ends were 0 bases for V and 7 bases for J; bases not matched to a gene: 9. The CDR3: CASSLAVGLAGEYEQYF. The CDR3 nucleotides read TGTGCCAGCAGCTTAGCGGTAGGACTAGCGGGAGAATATGAGCAGTACTTC. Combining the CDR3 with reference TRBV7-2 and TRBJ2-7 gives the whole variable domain GAGVSQSPSNKVTEKGKDVELRCDPISGHTALYWYRQSLGQGLEFLIYFQGNSAPDKSGLPSDRFSAERTGGSVSTLTIQRTQQEDSAVYLCASSLAVGLAGEYEQYFGPGTRLTVT.

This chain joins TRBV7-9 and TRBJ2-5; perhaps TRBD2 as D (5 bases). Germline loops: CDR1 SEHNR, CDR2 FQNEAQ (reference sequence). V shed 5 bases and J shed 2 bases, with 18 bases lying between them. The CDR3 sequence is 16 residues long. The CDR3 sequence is CASSPSPRRAQETQYF. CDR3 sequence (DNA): TGTGCCAGCAGCCCCAGCCCCAGGCGGGCTCAAGAGACCCAGTACTTC.

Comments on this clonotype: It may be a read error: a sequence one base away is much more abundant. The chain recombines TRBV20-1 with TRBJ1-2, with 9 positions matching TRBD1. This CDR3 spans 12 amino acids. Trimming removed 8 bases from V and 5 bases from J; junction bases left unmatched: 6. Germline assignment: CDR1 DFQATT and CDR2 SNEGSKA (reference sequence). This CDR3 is CSSTGTGYGYTF. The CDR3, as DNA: TGCAGTTCTACCGGGACAGGGTATGGCTACACCTTC.

CDR3 nucleotide sequence: TGCGCCAGCAGCCATGAAGGACAGGGGCAAAACATTCAGTACTTC. It translates to CASSHEGQGQNIQYF. The gene calls are TRBV4-1 and TRBJ2-4; 9 bases fit TRBD1. This CDR3 has 15 amino acids. Trimming cost V 3 bases and J 5 bases; bases outside gene matches: 5. The germline V gene encodes CDR1 MGHRA and CDR2 YSYEKL.

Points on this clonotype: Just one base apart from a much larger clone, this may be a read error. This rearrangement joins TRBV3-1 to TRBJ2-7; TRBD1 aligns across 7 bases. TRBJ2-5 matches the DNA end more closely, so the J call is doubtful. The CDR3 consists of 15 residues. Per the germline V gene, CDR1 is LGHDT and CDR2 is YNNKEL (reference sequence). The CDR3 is CASSPGRGRSETQYF. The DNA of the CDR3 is TGTGCCAGCAGCCCCGGTAGGGGGCGCTCAGAGACCCAGTACTTC.

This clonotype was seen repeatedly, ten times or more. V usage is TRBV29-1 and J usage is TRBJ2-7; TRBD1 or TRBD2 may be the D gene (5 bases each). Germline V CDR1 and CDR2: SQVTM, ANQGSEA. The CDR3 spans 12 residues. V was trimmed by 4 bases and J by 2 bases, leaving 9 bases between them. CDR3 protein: CSVGDGTYEQYF. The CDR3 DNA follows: TGCAGCGTTGGGGACGGAACCTACGAGCAGTACTTC.

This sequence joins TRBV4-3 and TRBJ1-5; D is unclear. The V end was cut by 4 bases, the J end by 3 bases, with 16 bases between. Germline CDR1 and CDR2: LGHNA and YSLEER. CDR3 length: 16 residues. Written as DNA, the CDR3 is TGCGCCAGCAGCCTTGGACCCGGACCGAACAATCAGCCCCAGCATTTT. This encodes CASSLGPGPNNQPQHF.

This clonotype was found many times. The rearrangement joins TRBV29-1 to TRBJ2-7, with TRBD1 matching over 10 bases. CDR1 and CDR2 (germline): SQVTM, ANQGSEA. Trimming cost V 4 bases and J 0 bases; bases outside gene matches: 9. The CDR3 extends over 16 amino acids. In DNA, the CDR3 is TGCAGCGTTGGTCCCGGGACAGGGGTAAGCTCCTACGAGCAGTACTTC. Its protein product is CSVGPGTGVSSYEQYF.

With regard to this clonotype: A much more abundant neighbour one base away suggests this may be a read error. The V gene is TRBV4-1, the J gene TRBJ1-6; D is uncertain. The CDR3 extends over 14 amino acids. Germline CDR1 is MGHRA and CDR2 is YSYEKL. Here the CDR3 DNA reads TGCGCCAGCAACCAAGCCTCGGGTAATTCACCCCTCCACTTT. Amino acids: CASNQASGNSPLHF.

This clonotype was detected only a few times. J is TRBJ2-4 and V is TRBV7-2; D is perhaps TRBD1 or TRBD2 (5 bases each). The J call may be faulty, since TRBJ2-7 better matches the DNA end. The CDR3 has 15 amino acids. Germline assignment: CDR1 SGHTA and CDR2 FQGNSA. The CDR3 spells CASSLSFRRDHEQYF. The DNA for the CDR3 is TGTGCCAGCAGCCTATCGTTTCGTAGGGACCACGAGCAGTACTTC.

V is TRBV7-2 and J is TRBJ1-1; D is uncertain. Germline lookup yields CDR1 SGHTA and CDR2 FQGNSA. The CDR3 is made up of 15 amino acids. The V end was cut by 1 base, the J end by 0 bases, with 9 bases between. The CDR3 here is CASSLVLGLNTEAFF. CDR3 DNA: TGTGCCAGCAGCTTAGTGTTGGGCCTGAACACTGAAGCTTTCTTT.

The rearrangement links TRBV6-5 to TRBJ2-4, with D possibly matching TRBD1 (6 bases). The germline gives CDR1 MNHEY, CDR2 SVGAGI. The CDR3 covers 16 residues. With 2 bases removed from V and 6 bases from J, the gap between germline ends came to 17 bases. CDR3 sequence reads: CASSYQPRDNVNIQYF. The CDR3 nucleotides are TGTGCCAGCAGTTACCAACCCCGGGACAATGTAAACATTCAGTACTTC.

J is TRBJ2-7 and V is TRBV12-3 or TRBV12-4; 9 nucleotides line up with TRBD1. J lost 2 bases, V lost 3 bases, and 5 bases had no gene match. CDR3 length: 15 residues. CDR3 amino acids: CASSFRTGAPYEQYF. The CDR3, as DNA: TGTGCCAGCAGTTTTCGGACAGGGGCCCCCTACGAGCAGTACTTC.

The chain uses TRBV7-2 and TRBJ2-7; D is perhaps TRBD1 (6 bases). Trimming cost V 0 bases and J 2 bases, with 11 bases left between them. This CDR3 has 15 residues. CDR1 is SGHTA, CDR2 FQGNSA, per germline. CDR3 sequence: CASSLAGARTYEQYF. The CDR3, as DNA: TGTGCCAGCAGCTTAGCGGGGGCGCGAACCTACGAGCAGTACTTC.

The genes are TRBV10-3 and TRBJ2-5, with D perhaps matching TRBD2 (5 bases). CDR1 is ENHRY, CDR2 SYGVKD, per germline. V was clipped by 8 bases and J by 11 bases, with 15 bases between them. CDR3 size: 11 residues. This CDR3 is CAIQSGNEQYF. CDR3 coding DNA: TGTGCCATCCAGAGCGGAAATGAGCAGTACTTC.

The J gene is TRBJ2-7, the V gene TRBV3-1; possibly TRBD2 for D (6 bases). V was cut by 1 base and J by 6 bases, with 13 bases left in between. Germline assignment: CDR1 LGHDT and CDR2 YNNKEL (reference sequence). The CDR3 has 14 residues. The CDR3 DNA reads TGTGCCAGCAGCCAAGTGGGGGGAGTCGGCGAGCAGTACTTC. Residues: CASSQVGGVGEQYF.

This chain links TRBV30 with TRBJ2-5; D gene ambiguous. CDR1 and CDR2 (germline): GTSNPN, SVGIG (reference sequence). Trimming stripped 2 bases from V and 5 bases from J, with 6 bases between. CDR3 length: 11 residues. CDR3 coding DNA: TGTGCCTGGAGTTCGCGGGAGACCCAGTACTTC. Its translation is CAWSSRETQYF.